This TCR beta chain emerged from a study of T cells in narcolepsy. Profiling relied on immunoSEQ multiplex PCR, and the TCRdb table lists in-frame clones only, not all of them. Of some 32,000 clones listed, roughly 73% are singletons. Overall study results and limits: Autoreactive clone sequences were missing from some blood memory CD4+ repertoires. Comparing one patient's CSF and blood CD4+ clonotypes highlighted HCRT- and TRIB2-specific autoreactive clonotypes. Reportedly, autoreactive clonotypes were serially detected in patients' blood but not controls'.

Germline V gene data show CDR1 as MNHEY and CDR2 as SMNVEV (reference sequence). Trimming shortened V by 2 bases and J by 8 bases, and 12 bases separated the two germline ends. CDR3 size: 14 residues. Details on this clone: No antigen is known for it.

The source of this sequence is a human donor with narcolepsy. Sequenced sample: CD45RA- memory CD4+ T cells from PBMCs. The J gene is TRBJ2-2, the V gene TRBV27, with a possible D match to TRBD1 (6 bases). CDR3 sequence (DNA): TGTGCCAGCAGTTTAGGGGGCCTCAATGGGGAGCTGTTTTTT. Its translation is CASSLGGLNGELFF.